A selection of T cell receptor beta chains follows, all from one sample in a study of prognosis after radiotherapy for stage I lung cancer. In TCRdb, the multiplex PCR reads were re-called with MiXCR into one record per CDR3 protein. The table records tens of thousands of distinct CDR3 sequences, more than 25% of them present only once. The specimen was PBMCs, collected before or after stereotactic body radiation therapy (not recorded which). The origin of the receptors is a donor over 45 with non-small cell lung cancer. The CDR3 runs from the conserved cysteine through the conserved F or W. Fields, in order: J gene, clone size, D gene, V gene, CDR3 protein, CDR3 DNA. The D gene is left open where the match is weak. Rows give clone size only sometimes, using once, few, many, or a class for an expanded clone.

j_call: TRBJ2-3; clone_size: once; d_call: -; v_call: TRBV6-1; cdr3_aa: CASSGSRVPTDTQYF; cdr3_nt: TGTGCCAGCAGTGGAAGCAGGGTCCCAACAGATACGCAGTATTTT
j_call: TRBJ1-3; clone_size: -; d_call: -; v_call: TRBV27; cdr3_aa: CDSSRGAGSTIYF; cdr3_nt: TGTGACAGCAGTAGGGGCGCTGGAAGCACCATATATTTT
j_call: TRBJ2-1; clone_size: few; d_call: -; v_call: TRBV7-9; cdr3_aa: CASSGQHRDEQFF; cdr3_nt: TGTGCCAGCTCTGGACAGCATAGGGATGAGCAGTTCTTC
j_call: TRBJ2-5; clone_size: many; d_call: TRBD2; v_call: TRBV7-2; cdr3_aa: CASRPGTSGGTQYF; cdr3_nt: TGTGCCAGCAGACCCGGGACTAGTGGGGGGACCCAGTACTTC
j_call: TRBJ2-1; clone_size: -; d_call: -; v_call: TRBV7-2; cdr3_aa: CASSLTVSTYNEQFF; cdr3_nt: TGTGCCAGCAGCTTAACGGTGTCTACCTACAATGAGCAGTTCTTC
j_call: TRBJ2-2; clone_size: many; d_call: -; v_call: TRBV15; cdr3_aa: CATSRAGIGELFF; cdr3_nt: TGTGCCACCAGCAGAGCAGGGATCGGGGAGCTGTTTTTT
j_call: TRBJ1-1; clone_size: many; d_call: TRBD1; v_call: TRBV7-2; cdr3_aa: CASSLYRGNTEAFF; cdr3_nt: TGTGCCAGCAGCCTCTACAGGGGGAACACTGAAGCTTTCTTT
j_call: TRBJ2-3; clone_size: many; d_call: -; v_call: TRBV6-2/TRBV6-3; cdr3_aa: CASWGAASTDTQYF; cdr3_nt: TGTGCCAGCTGGGGGGCGGCGAGCACAGATACGCAGTATTTT
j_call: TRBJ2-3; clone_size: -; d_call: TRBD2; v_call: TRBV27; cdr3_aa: CASTLGKRGGTDTQYF; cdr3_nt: TGTGCCAGCACCCTAGGAAAGCGGGGAGGCACAGATACGCAGTATTTT
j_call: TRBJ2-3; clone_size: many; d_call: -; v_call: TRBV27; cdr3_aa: CASSLSRDTAQYF; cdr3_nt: TGTGCCAGCAGTTTATCCCGGGACACGGCGCAGTATTTT
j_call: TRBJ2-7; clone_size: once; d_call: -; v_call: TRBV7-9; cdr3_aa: CASSTRVSGDSYEQYF; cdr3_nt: TGTGCCAGCAGCACCCGGGTGAGCGGTGATTCCTACGAGCAGTACTTC
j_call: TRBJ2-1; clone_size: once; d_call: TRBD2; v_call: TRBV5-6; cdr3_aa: CASSPAAGGPQKYNEQFF; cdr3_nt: TGTGCCAGCAGCCCGGCGGCGGGGGGGCCACAGAAGTACAATGAGCAGTTCTTC
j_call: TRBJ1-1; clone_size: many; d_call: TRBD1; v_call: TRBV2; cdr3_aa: CASSAGQANTEAFF; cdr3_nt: TGTGCCAGCAGTGCTGGACAGGCCAACACTGAAGCTTTCTTT
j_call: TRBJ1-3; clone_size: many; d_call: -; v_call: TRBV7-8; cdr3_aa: CASSPYSRSSGNTIYF; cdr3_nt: TGTGCCAGCAGCCCCTACTCGAGGAGCTCTGGAAACACCATATATTTT
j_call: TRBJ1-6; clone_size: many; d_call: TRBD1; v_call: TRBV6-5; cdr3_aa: CASSWTGVSNSPLHF; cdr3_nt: TGTGCCAGCAGTTGGACAGGGGTATCTAATTCACCCCTCCACTTT
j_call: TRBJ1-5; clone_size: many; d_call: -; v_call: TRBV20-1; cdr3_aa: CSASGTNSNQPQHF; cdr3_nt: TGCAGTGCTTCCGGGACAAATAGCAATCAGCCCCAGCATTTT
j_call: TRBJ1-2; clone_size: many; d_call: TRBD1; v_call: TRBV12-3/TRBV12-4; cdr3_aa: CASRGTGYGYTF; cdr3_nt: TGTGCCAGCAGGGGGACAGGGTATGGCTACACCTTC
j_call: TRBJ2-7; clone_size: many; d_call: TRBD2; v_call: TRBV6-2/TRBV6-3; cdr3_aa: CASSLAGRSYEQYF; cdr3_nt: TGTGCCAGCAGCCTAGCGGGGCGATCCTACGAGCAGTACTTC
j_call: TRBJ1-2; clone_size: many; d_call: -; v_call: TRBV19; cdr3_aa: CASTTGRSYGYTF; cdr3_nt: TGTGCCAGTACCACGGGCAGGTCCTATGGCTACACCTTC
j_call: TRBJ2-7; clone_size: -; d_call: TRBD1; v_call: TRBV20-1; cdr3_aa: CSAQGTGTYEQYF; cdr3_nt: TGCAGTGCTCAAGGGACAGGGACCTACGAGCAGTACTTC
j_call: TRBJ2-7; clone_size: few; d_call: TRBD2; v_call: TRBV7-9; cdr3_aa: CASSSSDLNRLAGGTLVQYF; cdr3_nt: TGTGCCAGCAGTTCAAGCGACCTTAACCGACTAGCGGGGGGTACCTTGGTGCAGTACTTC
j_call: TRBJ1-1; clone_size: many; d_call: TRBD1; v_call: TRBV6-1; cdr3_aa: CASRRQDRVLWRTEAFF; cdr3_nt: TGTGCCAGCAGACGCCAAGACAGGGTGCTATGGAGAACTGAAGCTTTCTTT
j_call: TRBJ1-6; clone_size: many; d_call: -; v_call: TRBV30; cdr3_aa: CAWSVLGTRNSPLHF; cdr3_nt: TGTGCCTGGAGTGTACTCGGGACACGGAATTCACCCCTCCACTTT
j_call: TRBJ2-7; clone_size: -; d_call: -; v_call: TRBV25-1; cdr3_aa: CTSSDAAAQGNEQYF; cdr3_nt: TGTACCAGCAGTGACGCGGCGGCTCAGGGGAACGAGCAGTACTTC
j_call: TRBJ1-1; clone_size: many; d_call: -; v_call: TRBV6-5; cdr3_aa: CASSYPGQNTEAFF; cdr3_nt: TGTGCCAGCAGTTACCCCGGACAAAACACTGAAGCTTTCTTT
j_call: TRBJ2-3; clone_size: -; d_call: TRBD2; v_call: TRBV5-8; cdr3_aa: CASSPAGASTDTQYF; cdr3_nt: TGTGCCAGCAGCCCAGCGGGGGCTAGCACAGATACGCAGTATTTT
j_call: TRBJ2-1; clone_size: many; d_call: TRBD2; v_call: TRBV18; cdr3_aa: CASSPGRGSEQFF; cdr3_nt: TGTGCCAGCTCACCAGGGAGGGGTAGTGAGCAGTTCTTC
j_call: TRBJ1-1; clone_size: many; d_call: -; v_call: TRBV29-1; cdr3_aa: CSVDFGGTEAFF; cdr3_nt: TGCAGCGTTGATTTCGGTGGCACTGAAGCTTTCTTT
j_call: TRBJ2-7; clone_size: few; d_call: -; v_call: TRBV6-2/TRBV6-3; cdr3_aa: CASTTVGRVFNEQYF; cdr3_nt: TGTGCTAGCACAACGGTTGGCAGGGTGTTCAACGAGCAGTACTTC
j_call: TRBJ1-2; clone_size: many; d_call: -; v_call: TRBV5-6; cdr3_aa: CASSRMTTDGYTGYTF; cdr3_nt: TGTGCCAGCAGCCGAATGACAACCGACGGATACACTGGCTACACCTTC
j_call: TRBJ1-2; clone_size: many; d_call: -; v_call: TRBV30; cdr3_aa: CAWSIGEVGGYTF; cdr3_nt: TGTGCCTGGAGTATTGGAGAAGTCGGTGGCTACACCTTC
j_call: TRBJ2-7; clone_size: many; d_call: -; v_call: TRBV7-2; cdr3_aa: CASSQQGGYEQYF; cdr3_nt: TGTGCCAGCAGCCAACAGGGAGGGTACGAGCAGTACTTC
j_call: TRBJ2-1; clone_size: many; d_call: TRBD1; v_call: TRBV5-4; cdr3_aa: CASSPRQGRGNEQFF; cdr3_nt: TGTGCCAGCAGTCCCCGACAGGGGCGAGGGAATGAGCAGTTCTTC
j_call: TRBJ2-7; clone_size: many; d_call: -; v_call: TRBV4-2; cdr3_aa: CASSLPDKYEQYF; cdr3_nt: TGTGCCAGCAGCCTCCCGGACAAATACGAGCAGTACTTC
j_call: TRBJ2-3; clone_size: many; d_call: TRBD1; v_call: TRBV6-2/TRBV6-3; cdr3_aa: CASSVKQGIGQYF; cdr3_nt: TGTGCCAGCAGTGTCAAACAGGGGATAGGGCAGTATTTT
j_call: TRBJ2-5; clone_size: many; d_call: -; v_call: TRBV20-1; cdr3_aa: CSATGLGGSIETQYF; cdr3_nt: TGCAGTGCTACCGGGCTAGGGGGTTCGATAGAGACCCAGTACTTC
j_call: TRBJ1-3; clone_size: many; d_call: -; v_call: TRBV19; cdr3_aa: CASSIGALGNTIYF; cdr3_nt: TGTGCCAGTAGTATCGGGGCTCTCGGAAACACCATATATTTT
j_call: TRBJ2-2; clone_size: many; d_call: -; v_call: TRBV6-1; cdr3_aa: CASSEKKANTGELFF; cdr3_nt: TGTGCCAGCAGTGAAAAAAAGGCCAACACCGGGGAGCTGTTTTTT
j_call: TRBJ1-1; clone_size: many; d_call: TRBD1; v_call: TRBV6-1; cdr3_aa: CASSRDRGNTEAFF; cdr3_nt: TGTGCCAGCAGTCGGGACAGGGGGAACACTGAAGCTTTCTTT
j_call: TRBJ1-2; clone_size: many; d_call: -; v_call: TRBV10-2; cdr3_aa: CASSEDGTGGSYTF; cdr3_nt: TGCGCCAGCAGTGAAGACGGGACCGGAGGCTCCTACACCTTC
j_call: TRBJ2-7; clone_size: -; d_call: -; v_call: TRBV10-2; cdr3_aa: CASAPGIPYEQYF; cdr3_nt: TGCGCCAGCGCACCAGGGATTCCCTACGAGCAGTACTTC
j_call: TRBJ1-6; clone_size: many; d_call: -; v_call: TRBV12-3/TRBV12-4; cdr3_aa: CASSLKRSPLHF; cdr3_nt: TGTGCCAGCAGTTTAAAGAGGTCACCCCTCCACTTT
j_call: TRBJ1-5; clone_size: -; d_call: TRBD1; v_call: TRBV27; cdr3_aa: CASSHRGGSNKPKHF; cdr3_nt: TGTGCCAGCAGCCACAGGGGGGGTAGCAATAAGCCCAAGCATTTT
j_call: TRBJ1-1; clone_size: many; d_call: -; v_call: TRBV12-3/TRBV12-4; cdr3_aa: CASRFLGETEAFF; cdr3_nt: TGTGCCAGCCGTTTCTTGGGAGAGACTGAAGCTTTCTTT
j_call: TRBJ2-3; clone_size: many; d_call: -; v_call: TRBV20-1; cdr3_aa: CSARDPNSGTDTQYF; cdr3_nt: TGCAGTGCTAGAGATCCGAACAGCGGCACAGATACGCAGTATTTT
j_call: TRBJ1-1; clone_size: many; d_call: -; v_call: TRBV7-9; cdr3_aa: CASSPRGGEFAAFF; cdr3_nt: TGTGCCAGCAGCCCACGGGGGGGGGAGTTCGCAGCTTTCTTT
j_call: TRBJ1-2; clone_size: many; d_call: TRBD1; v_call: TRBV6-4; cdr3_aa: CASSDTSKQGVGGYTF; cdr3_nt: TGTGCCAGCAGTGACACGTCGAAACAGGGGGTCGGTGGCTACACCTTC
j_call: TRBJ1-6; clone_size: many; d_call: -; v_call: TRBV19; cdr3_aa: CASRSGTGLSPLHF; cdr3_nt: TGTGCCAGTAGATCCGGGACGGGACTTTCACCCCTCCACTTT
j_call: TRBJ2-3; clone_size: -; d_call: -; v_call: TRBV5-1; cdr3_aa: CTSSPQGMSDTQYF; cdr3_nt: TGCACCAGCAGCCCGCAGGGGATGTCAGATACGCAGTATTTT
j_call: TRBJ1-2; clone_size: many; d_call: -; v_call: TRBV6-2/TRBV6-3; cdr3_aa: CASSYYRDRDGYTF; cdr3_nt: TGTGCCAGCAGTTACTACCGGGATCGGGATGGCTACACCTTC
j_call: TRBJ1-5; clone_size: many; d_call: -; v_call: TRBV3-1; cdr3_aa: CASSQGQVNNQPQHF; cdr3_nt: TGTGCCAGCAGCCAAGGACAGGTCAACAATCAGCCCCAGCATTTT
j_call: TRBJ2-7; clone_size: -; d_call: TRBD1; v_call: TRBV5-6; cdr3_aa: CARSLTGEDEQYF; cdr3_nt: TGTGCCAGAAGCTTGACAGGGGAGGACGAGCAGTACTTC
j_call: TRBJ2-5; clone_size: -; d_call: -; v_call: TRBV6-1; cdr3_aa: CASTTLGSIQETRYF; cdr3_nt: TGTGCCAGCACAACCCTGGGCAGTATCCAAGAGACAAGGTACTTC
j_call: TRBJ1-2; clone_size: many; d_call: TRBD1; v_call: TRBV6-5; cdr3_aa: CASSYLNYRGYYYGYTF; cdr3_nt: TGTGCCAGCAGTTACCTCAACTACAGGGGGTATTACTATGGCTACACCTTC
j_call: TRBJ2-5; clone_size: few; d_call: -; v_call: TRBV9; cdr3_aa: CASSSQLDKSTQYF; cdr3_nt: TGTGCCAGCAGCTCCCAACTGGATAAATCGACCCAGTACTTC
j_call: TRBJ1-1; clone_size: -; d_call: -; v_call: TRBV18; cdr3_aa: CASSPGRAMNTEAFF; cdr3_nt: TGTGCCAGCTCACCAGGGAGGGCGATGAACACTGAAGCTTTCTTT
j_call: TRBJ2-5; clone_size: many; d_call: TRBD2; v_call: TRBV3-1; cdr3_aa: CASSQRLAGVETQYF; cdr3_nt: TGTGCCAGCAGCCAGAGGCTAGCGGGGGTTGAGACCCAGTACTTC
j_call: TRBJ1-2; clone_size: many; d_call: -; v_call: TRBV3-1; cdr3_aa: CASSQASYGYTF; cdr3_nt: TGTGCCAGCAGCCAAGCGAGCTATGGCTACACCTTC
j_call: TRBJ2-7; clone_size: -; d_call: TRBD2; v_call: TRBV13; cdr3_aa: CAISLGEGRGYDQYF; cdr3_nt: TGTGCCATCAGCTTAGGGGAGGGTAGGGGTTACGATCAGTACTTC